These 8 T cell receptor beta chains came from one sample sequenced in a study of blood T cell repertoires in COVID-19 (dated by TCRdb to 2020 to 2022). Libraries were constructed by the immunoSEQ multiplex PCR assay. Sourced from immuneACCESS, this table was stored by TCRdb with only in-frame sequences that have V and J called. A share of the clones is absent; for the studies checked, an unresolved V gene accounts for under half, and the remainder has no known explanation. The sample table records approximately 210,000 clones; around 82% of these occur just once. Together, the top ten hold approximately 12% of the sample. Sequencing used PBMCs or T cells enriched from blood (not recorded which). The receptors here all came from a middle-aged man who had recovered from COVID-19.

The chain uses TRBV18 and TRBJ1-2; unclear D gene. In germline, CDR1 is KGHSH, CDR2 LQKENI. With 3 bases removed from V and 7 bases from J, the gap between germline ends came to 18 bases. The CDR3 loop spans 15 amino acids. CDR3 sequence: CASSPSESSRGGYTF. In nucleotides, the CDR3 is TGTGCCAGCTCACCGTCAGAGTCTTCTCGCGGTGGCTACACCTTC.

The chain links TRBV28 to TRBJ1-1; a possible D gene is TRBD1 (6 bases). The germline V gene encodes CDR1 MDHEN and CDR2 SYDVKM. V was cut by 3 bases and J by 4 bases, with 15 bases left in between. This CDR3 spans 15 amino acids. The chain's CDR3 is CASSLESGGGTEAFF. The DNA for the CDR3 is TGTGCCAGCAGTTTGGAGTCGGGGGGCGGCACTGAAGCTTTCTTT.

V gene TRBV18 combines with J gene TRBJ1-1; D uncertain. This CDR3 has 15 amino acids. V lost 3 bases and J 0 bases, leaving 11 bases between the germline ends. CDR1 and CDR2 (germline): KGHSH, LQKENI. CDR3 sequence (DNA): TGTGCCAGCTCACCTAGAACAGTACTGAACACTGAAGCTTTCTTT. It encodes CASSPRTVLNTEAFF.

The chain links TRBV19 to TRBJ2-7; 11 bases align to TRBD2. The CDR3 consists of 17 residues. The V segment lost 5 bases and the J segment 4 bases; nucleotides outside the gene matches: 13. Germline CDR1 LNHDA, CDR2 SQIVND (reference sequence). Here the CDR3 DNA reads TGTGCCAGTAGTGGGCATAGCGGGAGGGCCGGTGGGTACGAGCAGTACTTC. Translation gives CASSGHSGRAGGYEQYF.

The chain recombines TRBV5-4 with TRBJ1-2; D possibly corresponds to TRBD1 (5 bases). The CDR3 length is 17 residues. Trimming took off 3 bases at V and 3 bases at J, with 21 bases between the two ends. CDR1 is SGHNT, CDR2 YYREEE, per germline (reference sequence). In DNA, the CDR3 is TGTGCCAGCAGCTCCAAAAGGGGCGAAAGGGAGGACTATGGCTACACCTTC. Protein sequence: CASSSKRGEREDYGYTF.

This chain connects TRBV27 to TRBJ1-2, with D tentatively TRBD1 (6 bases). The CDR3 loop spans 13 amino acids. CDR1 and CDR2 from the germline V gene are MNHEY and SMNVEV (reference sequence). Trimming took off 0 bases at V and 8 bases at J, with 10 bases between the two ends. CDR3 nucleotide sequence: TGTGCCAGCAGTTTATCGGCAGGGGACGGCTACACCTTC. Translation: CASSLSAGDGYTF.

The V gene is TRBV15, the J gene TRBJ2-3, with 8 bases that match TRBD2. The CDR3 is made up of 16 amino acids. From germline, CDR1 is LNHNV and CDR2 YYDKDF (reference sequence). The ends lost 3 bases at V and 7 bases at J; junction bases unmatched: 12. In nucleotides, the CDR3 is TGTGCCACCAGCAGGGCCCTAGCGGGCCCCGGTAATACGCAGTATTTT. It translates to CATSRALAGPGNTQYF.

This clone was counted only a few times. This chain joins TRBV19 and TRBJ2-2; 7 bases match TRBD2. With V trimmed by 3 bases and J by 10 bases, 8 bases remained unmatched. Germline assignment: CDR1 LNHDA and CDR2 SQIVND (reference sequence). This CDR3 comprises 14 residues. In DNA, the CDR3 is TGTGCCAGTAGTATTTCAGGACTAGGGGCGGAGCTGTTTTTT. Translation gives CASSISGLGAELFF.